This T cell receptor (beta chain) comes out of a study of cytomegalovirus exposure and HLA in healthy donors (TCRdb year 2017). A note on the overall study: A later analysis indicated that the roughly 120 validation repertoires were generated on the platform also employed for the approximately 670 repertoires of the first cohort. The aim of the study was to test whether cataloging public T cell receptors could identify signatures of past pathogen exposure. In addition to the first cohort of 666 subjects, a separate validation cohort of 130 or so different subjects was used. To predict cytomegalovirus infection status, the study brought together high-throughput TCR immunosequencing, statistical association of individual TCRs with disease status, and machine learning.

About this clone itself: Which antigen it targets is not known. Per-base quality was not reported, and no clone a single base away is much larger than it.

The CDR3 runs 16 amino acids, cysteine and phenylalanine included. CDR3 DNA is the only sequence kept; it has 48 bases, read in frame from the first base. V and J are truncated by 5 bases and 5 bases respectively, leaving an intervening sequence of 19 bases. CDR1 and CDR2 are drawn from the germline V gene (reference sequence): MNHNY, SVGAGI. The donors were included in the validation cohort of some 120 subjects, a group kept apart from the approximately 670-subject first cohort. What the study reported, not specific to this receptor: Subsequent analysis determined that TCRs grouped into clusters in the first cohort also showed a tendency toward co-occurrence across the 90 to 150 validation repertoires, and roughly 95% of cluster scores exceeded 0. Most TCR sequences were seen in very few donors, while some public TCRs were found in many individuals. In vitro tests confirmed that a few of the cytomegalovirus-associated TCR beta chains recognize cytomegalovirus antigens. According to the authors, the approach could potentially be generalized to other disease states and immunological phenotypes. The study gave a list of some 150 TCR beta chains associated with cytomegalovirus. The classifier was reported to diagnose cytomegalovirus status with high specificity and sensitivity in both the original and validation cohorts. A later analysis had no HLA typing for the validation cohort, so co-occurrence there was scored across all 110 or so repertoires.

To prepare the library, the immunoSEQ multiplex PCR assay was applied. In the source study's methods: A statistical classification framework was built to diagnose cytomegalovirus status from the catalog of TCR beta chain sequences. TCRdb carries this immuneACCESS record with in-frame sequences only. Its versions omit some clonotypes, under half of them owing to an unresolved V gene in the studies checked, with the rest unexplained. V and J calls and clone size are those listed in that table; D and trimming were worked out from the DNA. This sample holds 250,000 to 350,000 clones; 70% to 90% were observed only once. The top ten constitute approximately 0.9% of the sample.

The origin of this receptor is a young woman in good health and CMV-seronegative. Recombination joined TRBV6-6 with TRBJ2-1; a tentative D call is TRBD2 (5 bases match). The specimen was PBMCs. The nucleotide sequence is given as TGTGCCAGCAGTCACGTTTTGGGGAGTGTCAACAATGAGCAGTTCTTC. This codes for CASSHVLGSVNNEQFF.